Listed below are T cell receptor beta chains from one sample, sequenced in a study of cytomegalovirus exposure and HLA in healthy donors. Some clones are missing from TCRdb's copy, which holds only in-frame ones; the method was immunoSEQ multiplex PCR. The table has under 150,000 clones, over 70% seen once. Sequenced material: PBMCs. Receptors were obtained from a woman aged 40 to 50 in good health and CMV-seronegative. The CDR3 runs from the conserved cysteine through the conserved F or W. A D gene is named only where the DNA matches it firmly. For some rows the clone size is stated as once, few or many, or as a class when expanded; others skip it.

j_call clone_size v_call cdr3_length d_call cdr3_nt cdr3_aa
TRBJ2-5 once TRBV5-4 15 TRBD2 TGTGCCAGCGGAGGGCCGGGAGGGTACCAAGAGACCCAGTACTTC CASGGPGGYQETQYF
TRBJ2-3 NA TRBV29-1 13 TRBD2 TGCAGCGTTGATCGCGGGGGGCAAGGTACGCAGTATTTT CSVDRGGQGTQYF
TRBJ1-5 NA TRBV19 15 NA TGTGCCAGTAGTATGGAGTTGGCACGACATCAGCCCCAGCATTTT CASSMELARHQPQHF
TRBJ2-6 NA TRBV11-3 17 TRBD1 TGTGCCAGCAGCCGGGACAGGATCTTCTCTGGGGCCAACGTCCTGACTTTC CASSRDRIFSGANVLTF
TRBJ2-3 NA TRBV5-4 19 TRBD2 TGTGCCAGCAGCTTGGGACCTAGCGGGGGAATTGGGGGCACAGATACGCAGTATTTT CASSLGPSGGIGGTDTQYF
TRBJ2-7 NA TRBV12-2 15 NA TGTGCAAGTCGCTTAGCGCGACACCCGGTGGACGAGCAGTACTTC CASRLARHPVDEQYF
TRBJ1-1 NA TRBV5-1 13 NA TGCGCCAGCAGCTCAAGGGACACCCAGGAAGCTTTCTTT CASSSRDTQEAFF
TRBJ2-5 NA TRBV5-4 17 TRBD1 TGTGCCAGCAGCGCCACCTTGACAGGGAAATACACGGAGACCCAGTACTTC CASSATLTGKYTETQYF
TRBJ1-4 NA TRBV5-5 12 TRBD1 TGTGCCAGCAGCCCGGGACAGGAAAAACTGTTTTTT CASSPGQEKLFF
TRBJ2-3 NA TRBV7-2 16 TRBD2 TGTGCCAGCAGCTTAGGTCCGGGAGGGTCAACAGATACGCAGTATTTT CASSLGPGGSTDTQYF
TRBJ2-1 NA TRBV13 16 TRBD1 TGTGCCAGCAGCCCTCCGAACAGGGGGCTTTACAATGAGCAGTTCTTC CASSPPNRGLYNEQFF
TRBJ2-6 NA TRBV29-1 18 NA TGCAGCGTTGAAGATAGGAGCCAAGGTTTCTCTGGGGCCAACGGCCTGACTTTC CSVEDRSQGFSGANGLTF
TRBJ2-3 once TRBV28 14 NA TGTGCCAGCAGTTTCAGTACCAACACAGATACGCAGTATTTT CASSFSTNTDTQYF
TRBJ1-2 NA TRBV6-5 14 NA TGTGCCAGCAGTGTGGATAGGGGGTCCCATGGCTACACCTTC CASSVDRGSHGYTF
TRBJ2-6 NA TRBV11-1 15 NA TGTGCCAGCAGCTTAGCCTGGGGCGGGGCCAACGTCCTGACTTTC CASSLAWGGANVLTF
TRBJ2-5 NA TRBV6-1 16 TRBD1 TGTGCCAGCAGTGCGACCGGGACAGGGGTCCAAGAGACCCAGTACTTC CASSATGTGVQETQYF
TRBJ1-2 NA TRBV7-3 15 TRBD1 TGTGCCAGCAGCCTGGACAGGCTGGTTAACTATGGCTACACCTTC CASSLDRLVNYGYTF
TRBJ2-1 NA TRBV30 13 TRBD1 TGTGCCTGGAAAGTGACAGGGGGCTATGAGCAGTTCTTC CAWKVTGGYEQFF
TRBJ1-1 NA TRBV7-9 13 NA TGTGCCAGCAGCCCCGGGGGGAACACTGAAGCTTTCTTT CASSPGGNTEAFF
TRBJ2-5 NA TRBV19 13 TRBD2 TGTGCCAGTAGTACCACTAGCGGTGAGACCCAGTACTTC CASSTTSGETQYF
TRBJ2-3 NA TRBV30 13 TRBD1 TGTGCCTGGAGTGTACAGGGGCAAGATACGCAGTATTTT CAWSVQGQDTQYF
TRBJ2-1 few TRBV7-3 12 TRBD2 TGTGCCAGCAGCTTAACGGCGGGAGGGCAGTTCTTC CASSLTAGGQFF
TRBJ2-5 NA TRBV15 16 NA TGTGCCACCAGCAGAGATCCAGGACTGTCCCAAGAGACCCAGTACTTC CATSRDPGLSQETQYF
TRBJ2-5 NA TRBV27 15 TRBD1 TGTGCCAGCAGTTTAAACAGGGGAACCCAAGAGACCCAGTACTTC CASSLNRGTQETQYF
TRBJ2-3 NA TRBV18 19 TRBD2 TGTGCCAGCTCACTCCGTTCGTTACTTGGACTAGCTAGCACAGATACGCAGTATTTT CASSLRSLLGLASTDTQYF
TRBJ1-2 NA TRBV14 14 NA TGTGCCAGCAGCCAAGATCAGAGGAGCTATGGCTACACCTTC CASSQDQRSYGYTF
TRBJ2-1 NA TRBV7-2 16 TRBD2 TGTGCCAGCAGTATTAGCGGGGGACCTTCCTACAATGAGCAGTTCTTC CASSISGGPSYNEQFF
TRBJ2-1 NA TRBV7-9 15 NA TGTTCCAGCAGCCCCGGGGAGCGCTCCTACAATGAGCAGTTCTTC CSSSPGERSYNEQFF
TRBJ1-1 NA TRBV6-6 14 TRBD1 TGTGCCAGCAGCCAAACAGGGGGCCAGACTGAAGCTTTCTTT CASSQTGGQTEAFF
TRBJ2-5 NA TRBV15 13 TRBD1 TGTGCCACCAGTAGAATGGACAGGGAGACCCAGTACTTC CATSRMDRETQYF
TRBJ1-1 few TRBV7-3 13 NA TGTGCCAGCAGCGTACAGGGGAACACTGAAGCTTTCTTT CASSVQGNTEAFF
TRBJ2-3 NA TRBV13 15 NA TGTGCCAGCAGCTTCAGGGGGACTTACACAGATACGCAGTATTTT CASSFRGTYTDTQYF
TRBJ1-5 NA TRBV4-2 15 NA TGTGCCAGCAGCCAAGCGGTGAATAGCAATCAGCCCCAGCATTTT CASSQAVNSNQPQHF
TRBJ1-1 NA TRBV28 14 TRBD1 TGTGCCAGCAGTTCCGGACAGGGGCGGACTGAAGCTTTCTTT CASSSGQGRTEAFF
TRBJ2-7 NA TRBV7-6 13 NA TGTGCCAGCAGCTTAGCGCGAGGGTACGAGCAGTACTTC CASSLARGYEQYF
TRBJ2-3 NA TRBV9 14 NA TGTGCCAGCAGCGTAGGCGGGACCGTCCACCACCAGTATTTT CASSVGGTVHHQYF
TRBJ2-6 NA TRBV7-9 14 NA TGTGCCAGCAAGAGAGGCTCTGGGGCCAACGGCCTGACTTTC CASKRGSGANGLTF
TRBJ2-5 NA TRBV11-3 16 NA TGTGCCAGCAGCTTAGGGCTGGGCGGGCTGGGCGAGACCCAGTACTTC CASSLGLGGLGETQYF
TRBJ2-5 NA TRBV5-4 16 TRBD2 TGTGCCAGCAGCGGGGGGTTGGTAGCGGGAGGAGAGACCCAGTACTTC CASSGGLVAGGETQYF
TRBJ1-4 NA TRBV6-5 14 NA TGTGCCAGCAGTCCCGCGGTAACTAATGAAAAACTGTTTTTT CASSPAVTNEKLFF
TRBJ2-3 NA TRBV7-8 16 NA TGTGCCAGCAGCACTTCGGTAGCGTTCCGAGGGGATACGCAGTATTTT CASSTSVAFRGDTQYF
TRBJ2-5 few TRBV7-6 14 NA TGTGCCAGCAACCCCGCTTCGGGGCAAGAGACCCAGTACTTC CASNPASGQETQYF
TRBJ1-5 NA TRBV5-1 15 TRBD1 TGCGCCAGCAGCTTGGCTTCAGGGGGCGATCAGCCCCAGCATTTT CASSLASGGDQPQHF
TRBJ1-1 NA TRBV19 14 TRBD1 TGTGCCAGTAGTGGCGGGACAGGGAACACTGAAGCTTTCTTT CASSGGTGNTEAFF